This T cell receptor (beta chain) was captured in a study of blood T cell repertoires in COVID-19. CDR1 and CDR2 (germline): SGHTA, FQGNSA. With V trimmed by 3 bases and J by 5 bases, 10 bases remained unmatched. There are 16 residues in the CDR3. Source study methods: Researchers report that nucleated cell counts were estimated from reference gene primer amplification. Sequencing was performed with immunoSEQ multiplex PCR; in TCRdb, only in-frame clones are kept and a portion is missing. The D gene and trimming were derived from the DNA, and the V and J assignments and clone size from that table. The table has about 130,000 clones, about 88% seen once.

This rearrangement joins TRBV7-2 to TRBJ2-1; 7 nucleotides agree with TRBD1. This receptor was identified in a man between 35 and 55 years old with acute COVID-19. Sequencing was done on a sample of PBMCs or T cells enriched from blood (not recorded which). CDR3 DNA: TGTGCCAGCAGCTTCCCACAGGGGAAAAGGGACAATGAGCAGTTCTTC. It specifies CASSFPQGKRDNEQFF.